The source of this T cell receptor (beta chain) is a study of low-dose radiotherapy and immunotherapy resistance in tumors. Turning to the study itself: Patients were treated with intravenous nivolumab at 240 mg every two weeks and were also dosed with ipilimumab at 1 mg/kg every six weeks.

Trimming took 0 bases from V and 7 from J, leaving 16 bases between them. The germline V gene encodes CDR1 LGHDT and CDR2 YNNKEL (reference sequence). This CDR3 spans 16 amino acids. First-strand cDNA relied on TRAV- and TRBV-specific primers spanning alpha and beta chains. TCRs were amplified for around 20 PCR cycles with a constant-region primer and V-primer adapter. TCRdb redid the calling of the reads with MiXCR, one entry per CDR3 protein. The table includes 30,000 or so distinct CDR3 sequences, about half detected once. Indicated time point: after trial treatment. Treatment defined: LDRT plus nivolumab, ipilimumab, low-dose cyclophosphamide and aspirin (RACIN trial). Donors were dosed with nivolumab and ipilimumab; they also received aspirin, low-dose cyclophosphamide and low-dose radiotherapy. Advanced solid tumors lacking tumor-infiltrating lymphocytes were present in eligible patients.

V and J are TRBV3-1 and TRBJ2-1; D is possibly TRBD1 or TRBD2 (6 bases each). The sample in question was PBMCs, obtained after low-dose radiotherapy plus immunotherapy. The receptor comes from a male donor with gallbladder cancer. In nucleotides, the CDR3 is TGTGCCAGCAGCCAAGAAAGGGGGGAAGTGTTGAATGAGCAGTTCTTC. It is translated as CASSQERGEVLNEQFF.